Listed here are 25 T cell receptor beta chains from one sample, sequenced in a study of blood T cell repertoires in COVID-19. TCRdb keeps only in-frame clones here, not all; method: immunoSEQ multiplex PCR. The sample has 95,000 to 130,000 clones, about nine tenths seen once. The sequenced sample was peripheral blood. These receptors all stem from a human donor with active COVID-19. The donor label of this sample is uncertain.

Here the CDR3 reads CASSLLMDRGAFF. The DNA for the CDR3 is TGTGCCAGCAGCCTACTGATGGACAGGGGAGCTTTCTTT. The genes are TRBV3-1 (or the pseudogene TRBV3-2) and TRBJ1-1, with 9 bases matching TRBD1. The ends lost 4 bases at V and 10 bases at J; junction bases unmatched: 7. The germline V gene has CDR1 LGHDT and CDR2 YNNKEL (reference sequence). CDR3 length: 13 residues.

At least ten counts were recorded for this clone. The chain is built from TRBV4-3 and TRBJ2-3; 8 bases agree with TRBD2. V shed 1 base, J shed 1 base, and the junction held 7 bases outside the gene matches. This CDR3 has 17 residues. Germline V gene lookup returns CDR1 LGHNA and CDR2 YSLEER. Here the CDR3 reads CASSQVRGGPGTDTQYF. CDR3 DNA sequence: TGCGCCAGCAGCCAAGTTCGGGGGGGCCCAGGCACAGATACGCAGTATTTT.

The chain uses TRBV12-3 or TRBV12-4 and TRBJ1-3; D ambiguous. V shed 6 bases and J shed 3 bases, with 9 bases lying between them. The CDR3 extends over 13 amino acids. The CDR3 region has the DNA TGTGCCAGCAGATTGGCGGGTGGAAACACCATATATTTT. Residues: CASRLAGGNTIYF.

Only a few counts were recorded for this clone. The genes are TRBV3-1 (or the pseudogene TRBV3-2) and TRBJ1-5, with D uncertain. Germline CDR1 reads LGHDT; CDR2 reads YNNKEL (reference sequence). The CDR3 has 12 amino acids. Deletions cut 4 bases from V and 5 bases from J, with 6 bases between. Here the CDR3 DNA reads TGTGCCAGCAGCCGGGCAGATCAGCCCCAGCATTTT. Translation: CASSRADQPQHF.

The rearrangement links TRBV3-1 (or the pseudogene TRBV3-2) to TRBJ2-7; the match to TRBD1 covers 7 bases. CDR1 and CDR2 (germline): LGHDT, YNNKEL (reference sequence). This CDR3 has 15 residues. The V and J ends lost 4 bases and 3 bases, in that order; junction bases with no gene match: 9. CDR3 bases: TGTGCCAGCAGCCCATTCTACAGGGGTTTCTACGAGCAGTACTTC. Its protein is CASSPFYRGFYEQYF.

This sequence joins TRBV7-9 and TRBJ1-4; D may be TRBD1 (5 bases). Germline assignment: CDR1 SEHNR and CDR2 FQNEAQ (reference sequence). The V gene lost 5 bases and the J gene lost 4 bases, with 8 bases spanning the gap. The CDR3 contains 13 residues. CDR3 bases: TGTGCCAGCAGCCTGGGGCTTAATGAAAAACTGTTTTTT. It yields the protein CASSLGLNEKLFF.

The genes are TRBV29-1 and TRBJ2-2, with D possibly TRBD1 on 7 matching bases. V was shortened by 4 bases and J by 5 bases, with 11 bases between the two germline ends. This CDR3 has 13 amino acids. In germline, CDR1 is SQVTM, CDR2 ANQGSEA. In DNA, the CDR3 is TGCAGCGTTGGATCAGGGGGGACCGGGGAGCTGTTTTTT. Its translation is CSVGSGGTGELFF.

The V and J genes are TRBV11-3 and TRBJ2-2; TRBD1 aligns across 7 bases. After removal of 5 bases from V and 6 bases from J, the junction contained 18 bases not matched to a gene. This CDR3 is 18 amino acids long. Germline CDR1 reads SGHNT; CDR2 reads YENEEA. Here the CDR3 reads CASSAWDSDYSSAGELFF. DNA for the CDR3: TGTGCCAGCAGCGCCTGGGACAGCGATTACTCGAGCGCCGGGGAGCTGTTTTTT.

In this sample, this clone turned up once. The chain links TRBV5-1 to TRBJ2-2; no reliable D call. Germline CDR1 and CDR2: SGHRS and YFSETQ. V was clipped by 4 bases and J by 3 bases, with 10 bases between them. The CDR3 has 14 residues. The CDR3 loop is CASSQPGYTGELFF. Here the CDR3 DNA reads TGCGCCAGCAGCCAACCAGGTTACACCGGGGAGCTGTTTTTT.

To note about this clone: Sequence at one end of the junction differs from germline and may be a read error. V and J are TRBV18 and TRBJ2-7, with D tentatively TRBD2 (5 bases). CDR3 length: 12 residues. CDR1 and CDR2 from the germline V gene are KGHSH and LQKENI. CDR3 amino acids: CVSSPLGDEQYF. The CDR3 DNA reads as TGTGTCAGCTCACCGTTGGGAGACGAGCAGTACTTC.

The V gene is TRBV23-1, the J gene TRBJ1-2; 7 bases match TRBD1. TRBV23-1 falls under the ORF class, with uncertain function. The V and J ends lost 0 bases and 5 bases, in that order; junction bases with no gene match: 9. This CDR3 has 16 amino acids. The CDR3 loop reads CASSQSWPRDRYGYTF. CDR3 nucleotide sequence: TGCGCCAGCAGTCAATCGTGGCCGAGGGACAGATATGGCTACACCTTC.

The J gene is TRBJ1-4, the V gene TRBV29-1; 9 bases line up with TRBD1. From germline, CDR1 is SQVTM and CDR2 ANQGSEA. This CDR3 region has 19 residues. J was trimmed by 6 bases and V by 7 bases; bases with no gene match: 24. In DNA, the CDR3 is TGCAGCGCCTATAACGCTCCGGGACAGGGAACCTTTAGCCATGAAAAACTGTTTTTT. Encoded protein: CSAYNAPGQGTFSHEKLFF.

This chain links TRBV4-3 with TRBJ1-1; 7 bases are a match to TRBD1. Germline CDR1 is LGHNA and CDR2 is YSLEER. V lost 4 bases to trimming and J lost 1 base; unmatched junction nucleotides: 12. This CDR3 has 17 amino acids. CDR3 in amino acids: CASSPGTATTANTEAFF. The CDR3 DNA follows: TGCGCCAGCAGCCCCGGGACAGCCACCACCGCGAACACTGAAGCTTTCTTT.

The chain carries TRBV2 and TRBJ2-1; TRBD1 might be the D (5 bases). V was pared by 4 bases and J by 4 bases, with 8 bases between. The CDR3 contains 13 residues. CDR1 is SNHLY, CDR2 FYNNEI, per germline. CDR3 sequence: CASSGTNYNEQFF. As DNA, the CDR3 is TGTGCCAGCAGTGGGACAAATTACAATGAGCAGTTCTTC. Full variable domain (remainder filled in from reference TRBV2 and TRBJ2-1): EPEVTQTPSHQVTQMGQEVILRCVPISNHLYFYWYRQILGQKVEFLVSFYNNEISEKSEIFDDQFSVERPDGSNFTLKIRSTKLEDSAMYFCASSGTNYNEQFFGPGTRLTVL.

The gene calls are TRBV2 and TRBJ2-1, with TRBD1 as a possible D gene (5 bases). Germline CDR1 is SNHLY and CDR2 is FYNNEI. With 3 bases removed from V and 7 bases from J, the gap between germline ends came to 16 bases. The CDR3 spans 15 residues. CDR3 region: CASSDGARRNNEQFF. The CDR3 nucleotides read TGTGCCAGCAGTGATGGGGCTAGAAGGAATAATGAGCAGTTCTTC.

The chain couples TRBV29-1 to TRBJ1-2, with D tentatively TRBD1 (5 bases). The ends were cut back, 0 bases at V and 8 bases at J, with 13 bases in the middle. CDR3 length: 13 amino acids. Per the germline V gene, CDR1 is SQVTM and CDR2 is ANQGSEA. The CDR3 DNA reads as TGCAGCGTTGAAGATGGGGGACTACAAGGCTACACCTTC. Protein product: CSVEDGGLQGYTF.

The chain carries TRBV2 and TRBJ1-2; TRBD1 might be the D (5 bases). CDR1 and CDR2 from the germline V gene are SNHLY and FYNNEI. Trimming took 5 bases from V and 5 from J, leaving 18 bases between them. This CDR3 comprises 15 residues. The CDR3 is CASSTFHRTSYGYTF. For the CDR3, the DNA is TGTGCCAGCAGTACTTTCCACAGGACCTCGTATGGCTACACCTTC.

V and J are TRBV7-9 and TRBJ1-6; 8 positions match TRBD1. This CDR3 is 15 amino acids long. Germline V gives CDR1 SEHNR, CDR2 FQNEAQ (reference sequence). The V segment lost 3 bases and the J segment 7 bases; nucleotides outside the gene matches: 5. CDR3 sequence reads: CASSFRDRTNSPLHF. CDR3 DNA sequence: TGTGCCAGCAGCTTCCGGGACAGGACAAATTCACCCCTCCACTTT.

In DNA, the CDR3 is TGTGCCAGCAGGGCGGGCTCGGAAAGCACCGGGGAGCTGTTTTTT. It encodes CASRAGSESTGELFF. This chain connects TRBV2 to TRBJ2-2; a possible D gene is TRBD2 (5 bases). Germline loops: CDR1 SNHLY, CDR2 FYNNEI. CDR3 length equals 15 residues. Trimming stripped 6 bases from V and 4 bases from J, with 15 bases between.

The gene calls are TRBV5-5 and TRBJ1-2, with 7 bases lining up with TRBD1. The V gene end was trimmed by 4 bases and the J gene end by 8 bases; junction bases not matched to a gene: 5. Germline CDR1 SGHKS, CDR2 YYEKEE (reference sequence). The CDR3 totals 12 residues. CDR3 protein: CASSTNRGGYTF. The DNA of the CDR3 is TGTGCCAGCAGCACGAACAGGGGAGGCTACACCTTC. Variable domain in full (rest from reference TRBV5-5 and TRBJ1-2): DAGVTQSPTHLIKTRGQQVTLRCSPISGHKSVSWYQQVLGQGPQFIFQYYEKEERGRGNFPDRFSARQFPNYSSELNVNALLLGDSALYLCASSTNRGGYTFGSGTRLTVV.

The V call is TRBV19, the J call TRBJ1-1; D possibly corresponds to TRBD1 (6 bases). Trimming left V 3 bases short and J 2 bases short, with 16 bases between. Germline CDR1 LNHDA, CDR2 SQIVND (reference sequence). The CDR3 runs 16 residues. CDR3 sequence reads: CASSMMSAGANTEAFF. The CDR3 bases are TGTGCCAGTAGTATGATGTCGGCAGGGGCCAACACTGAAGCTTTCTTT.

The chain uses TRBV5-4 and TRBJ2-3; 9 bases are a match to TRBD1. The CDR3 consists of 16 residues. From germline, CDR1 is SGHNT and CDR2 YYREEE (reference sequence). With V trimmed by 3 bases and J by 0 bases, 5 bases remained unmatched. In DNA form, the CDR3 reads TGTGCCAGCAGCTCGCGCGGGACAGGGAGCACAGATACGCAGTATTTT. This codes for CASSSRGTGSTDTQYF. Variable domain in full (rest from reference TRBV5-4 and TRBJ2-3): ETGVTQSPTHLIKTRGQQVTLRCSSQSGHNTVSWYQQALGQGPQFIFQYYREEENGRGNFPPRFSGLQFPNYSSELNVNALELDDSALYLCASSSRGTGSTDTQYFGPGTRLTVL.

V usage is TRBV27 and J usage is TRBJ1-6; TRBD1 agrees at 11 bases. Germline-derived CDR1 and CDR2 are MNHEY and SMNVEV (reference sequence). J lost 10 bases, V lost 8 bases, and 7 bases had no gene match. CDR3 size: 14 residues. The CDR3 coding sequence is TGTGCCAGCGGGACAGGGGGACGACGGTCACCCCTCCACTTT. Translating gives CASGTGGRRSPLHF.

The chain combines TRBV30 with TRBJ1-4; 9 nucleotides align to TRBD1. CDR1 and CDR2 from the germline V gene are GTSNPN and SVGIG (reference sequence). V lost 2 bases to trimming and J lost 10 bases; unmatched junction nucleotides: 5. CDR3 size: 13 residues. The CDR3 region has the DNA TGTGCCTGGAGTTTGACAGGGGGTGGAAAACTGTTTTTT. It is translated as CAWSLTGGGKLFF.

The chain combines TRBV5-8 with TRBJ1-2; maybe TRBD1 (5 bases). Germline CDR1 is SGHTS and CDR2 is YDEGEE. The CDR3 is 14 amino acids. V was trimmed by 6 bases and J by 6 bases, leaving 18 bases between them. CDR3 residues: CASNLPLPGNGYTF. The CDR3 nucleotides read TGTGCCAGCAACCTCCCCCTTCCAGGGAATGGCTACACCTTC.